This TCR beta chain originates from a study of blood T cells in healthy people across ages. Study details: For every two T cells, template switching captured about one barcoded beta molecule. Study results and caveats: More naive CD4+ cells and higher diversity marked long-lived donors relative to aged donors.

This clonotype has just a few counts. Its antigen is still unknown. Sample-barcoded 5' priming and a J-beta primer mix drove a second PCR of about 7 to 11 cycles. TCRdb called the 5' RACE reads again in MiXCR, with one record for every CDR3 protein. Of approximately 800,000 distinct CDR3 sequences in the sample, around 25% were seen once. Germline CDR1 is SGHTA and CDR2 is FQGNSA. This CDR3 comprises 14 residues. With 4 bases removed from V and 4 bases from J, the gap between germline ends came to 8 bases. In addition, the sample was reused for a study of T cells of mothers and their children. As that report states: At around 1.5 ug per 15 ul, all of the extracted RNA went into cDNA synthesis. In the second PCR, M1S primer introduced barcodes and 2-4 random bases.

The clonotype comes from a boy aged 5-17 years in good health. The chain is built from TRBV7-2 and TRBJ1-6; possible D gene TRBD1, 6 bases. The sample consisted of blood. This CDR3 reads CASSSRGYNSPLHF. The DNA of the CDR3 is TGTGCCAGCAGCTCAAGGGGGTATAATTCACCCCTCCACTTT.